This TCR beta chain was documented in a study of T cell clonality in common variable immunodeficiency. Study-level results: CVID subjects had higher TCRbeta clonality than healthy controls, most marked in about a third. T cell subpopulation sequencing would be needed to explain CVID clonality. Common variable immunodeficiency TCR beta sequences reportedly had fewer deletions and N-nucleotide insertions. CVID patient heterogeneity limited repertoire-clinical complication correlations.

Clones were read by immunoSEQ multiplex PCR, and TCRdb kept only the in-frame ones, dropping some. The sample presents 2,500 to 3,000 clones, none singletons. This clone is medium-sized (0.01 to 0.1%) by share. Its cognate antigen is unknown. The read terminates 3 residues before the CDR3 end, so the remaining end is supplied by the germline J gene. Blood came from CVID subjects not ill and not taking immunomodulatory or immunosuppressive medication. Germline values: CDR1 MNHEY, CDR2 SVGEGT. The junction had 11 bases not matched to a gene; V was cut back by 3 bases and J by 5 bases. The CDR3 loop spans 16 amino acids.

This TCR came from a human donor with common variable immunodeficiency. The sample taken for sequencing was peripheral blood mononuclear cells. V gene TRBV6-2 or TRBV6-3 combines with J gene TRBJ2-7; 9 bases agree with TRBD1. The covered CDR3 bases are TGTGCCAGCAGTTATATCACCGGACAGGGGCCGAACGAG. This codes for CASSYITGQGPNE. The full CDR3 protein reads CASSYITGQGPNEQYF.